Listed below are T cell receptor beta chains from one sample, sequenced in a study of early stage breast cancer tumors. Profiled with immunoSEQ multiplex PCR; TCRdb holds only in-frame clones, not every one. Of roughly 60,000 clones listed, 65% to 80% are singletons. Sequences were obtained from blood. Receptors were obtained from a person in their thirties with breast cancer. Both conserved end residues are part of each CDR3. The D gene is left open where the match is weak. Only part of the rows carry a size: once, few, many, or a class if the clone is expanded.

cdr3_nt cdr3_aa clone_size j_call d_call v_call
TGTGCCACCAGCAGATTGGGGACTGACCTGAACACTGAAGCTTTCTTT CATSRLGTDLNTEAFF . TRBJ1-1 . TRBV15
TGCGCCAGCAGTGAGAGGGCAGGGGATCCCGAGCAGTACTTC CASSERAGDPEQYF . TRBJ2-7 . TRBV10-1
TGCGCCAGCAGTGTGAATAAGCGGCTTAGCACAGATACGCAGTATTTT CASSVNKRLSTDTQYF . TRBJ2-3 . TRBV10-2
TGTGCCAGCAGACTACAGGGGGCGGACGAGCAGTACTTC CASRLQGADEQYF few TRBJ2-7 TRBD1 TRBV2
TGTGCCAGCAGCCCGGCGGGCGGGAGTAATCCCGGGGAGCTGTTTTTT CASSPAGGSNPGELFF . TRBJ2-2 TRBD2 TRBV7-3
TGTGCCAGCAGGTTTCTAGGCAATCAGCCCCAGCATTTT CASRFLGNQPQHF . TRBJ1-5 . TRBV2
TGTGCCAGCAGTGGGCTAGCGGCCGATGGGTACGAGCAGTACTTC CASSGLAADGYEQYF . TRBJ2-7 TRBD2 TRBV25-1
TGCAGCGTCATGCTTGGCGGGAGGGGGTACGAGCAGTACTTC CSVMLGGRGYEQYF . TRBJ2-7 TRBD2 TRBV29-1
TGTGCCAGCAGGGGGGAGGAAAAACTGTTTTTT CASRGEEKLFF . TRBJ1-4 . TRBV6-4
TGTGCCAGTAGTATTCGGGAGGGCGGGGAGCAGTTCTTC CASSIREGGEQFF . TRBJ2-1 TRBD2 TRBV19
TGTGCCAGTAGCTCCACTTTTGACAGTTTTGAAGCTTTCTTT CASSSTFDSFEAFF . TRBJ1-1 . TRBV19
TGTGCCAGCAGCTTGGGGGCGTGGAGCACTGAAGCTTTCTTT CASSLGAWSTEAFF . TRBJ1-1 . TRBV5-8
TGTGCCAGCTCACCCCAGGGACTCGAGCAGTACTTC CASSPQGLEQYF . TRBJ2-7 . TRBV18
TGCGCCAGCAGCCCATCCGGGACAGAGGGAAACACCATATATTTT CASSPSGTEGNTIYF . TRBJ1-3 TRBD1 TRBV4-3
TGTGCCAGCAGTTCACTGGCGGGAGGTTTCAGGGGGGAATACAATGAGCAGTTCTTC CASSSLAGGFRGEYNEQFF . TRBJ2-1 . TRBV11-1
TGTGCCAGCGCCAGGGGGGGTATCTATAATTCACCCCTCCACTTT CASARGGIYNSPLHF few TRBJ1-6 TRBD1 TRBV2
TGTGCCAGCAGCCCCGGCGGGACTCCCACCGGGGAGCTGTTTTTT CASSPGGTPTGELFF . TRBJ2-2 . TRBV7-2
TGTGCCAGCAGCCAATTCCCGAACGGACTAGTGTGGAATGAGCAGTTCTTC CASSQFPNGLVWNEQFF . TRBJ2-1 TRBD2 TRBV4-2
TGTGCCAGCAGCTTAGGGGTGGTGATGGGTCTTAGGGCTTTCTTT CASSLGVVMGLRAFF . TRBJ1-1 . TRBV7-2
TGTGCCAGCAGCTTAGCTGGGGACAGGGTTCGCAATCAGCCCCAGCATTTT CASSLAGDRVRNQPQHF . TRBJ1-5 TRBD1 TRBV7-9
TGTGCCAGCAGTTGGACACGGAGCAATCAGCCCCAGCATTTT CASSWTRSNQPQHF . TRBJ1-5 . TRBV27
TGCGCCAGCAGCCAAGAGGCACTAGCGGGAGCTACCGGGGAGCTGTTTTTT CASSQEALAGATGELFF . TRBJ2-2 TRBD2 TRBV4-3
TGCGCCACCGGGACAGGGAACACTGAAGCTTTCTTT CATGTGNTEAFF . TRBJ1-1 TRBD1 TRBV5-1
TGTGCCAGCAGTTACGACAGGGTCGGTGGCTACACCTTC CASSYDRVGGYTF . TRBJ1-2 TRBD1 TRBV27
TGCGCCAGCAGCTTGGGGGGCGTAGGGTACGAGCAGTACTTC CASSLGGVGYEQYF . TRBJ2-7 . TRBV5-1
TGCAGCGTAGGTTGGACTAGTTACAATGAGCAGTTCTTC CSVGWTSYNEQFF once TRBJ2-1 TRBD2 TRBV29-1
TGTGCCAGCAGTTTAACGCTCTCGACAGGAGCCAACTATGGCTACACCTTC CASSLTLSTGANYGYTF . TRBJ1-2 . TRBV27
TGTGCCAGCTCACCACTTTCCCTAGAAAGTAACGAGCAGTACTTC CASSPLSLESNEQYF . TRBJ2-7 . TRBV18
TGTGCCAGCAGCTTCGGGGCAGGTCGTAATCAGCCCCAGCATTTT CASSFGAGRNQPQHF . TRBJ1-5 . TRBV5-4
TGTGCCAGCAGCTACGCCGGGACAGGGGGCGAGGGGCAGTTCTTC CASSYAGTGGEGQFF . TRBJ2-1 TRBD1 TRBV11-2
TGTGCCAGCAGCTTGTGGCCAGGGGTCGAGCAGTACTTC CASSLWPGVEQYF . TRBJ2-7 . TRBV5-6
TGTGCCAGCGGACAGGTCGGGGGTATTGCAAAAGAGACCCAGTACTTC CASGQVGGIAKETQYF . TRBJ2-5 . TRBV5-6
TGTGCCTGGAGTGTATCTAAGGGGCTAGCGGGAGAAGAGCAGTACTTC CAWSVSKGLAGEEQYF . TRBJ2-7 TRBD2 TRBV30
TGCGCCAGCAGCCAAGAGAATAGCGGGAACGAGCAGTACTTC CASSQENSGNEQYF . TRBJ2-7 TRBD2 TRBV4-1
TGCGCCAGCAGCTTCTTTACTAGCGGCGGACACAATGAGCAGTTCTTC CASSFFTSGGHNEQFF . TRBJ2-1 TRBD2 TRBV5-1
TGTGCCAGCAGCCTCACAGGGGGCGCAGGGGCCAACGTCCTGACTTTC CASSLTGGAGANVLTF once TRBJ2-6 TRBD1 TRBV2
TGTGCCAGCAGTTACGGATATACCGGGGAGCTGTTTTTT CASSYGYTGELFF few TRBJ2-2 . TRBV6-5
TGTGCCAGCAGCTTAGCGGGGATTCAGCCCCAGCATTTT CASSLAGIQPQHF . TRBJ1-5 . TRBV7-8
TGTGCCAGCAGGGGGGCGAGCTCCTACGAGCAGTACTTC CASRGASSYEQYF . TRBJ2-7 . TRBV7-2
TGTGCCAGCAGCCCCACAGGGACACCCTGGGGCACTGAAGCTTTCTTT CASSPTGTPWGTEAFF . TRBJ1-1 . TRBV11-2
TGTGCTAGCAGCCTCGGACTAGGGGGAGGGGAGACCCAGTACTTC CASSLGLGGGETQYF . TRBJ2-5 . TRBV7-7
TGTGCCAGCAGCTTCGGACAGGGCAACGGGGAGCTGTTTTTT CASSFGQGNGELFF once TRBJ2-2 TRBD1 TRBV7-8
TGTGCCTGGACACAGGGGGCCCATTGGGATGGCTACACCTTC CAWTQGAHWDGYTF . TRBJ1-2 TRBD1 TRBV30
TGTGCCAGCAGCCGTACAGGGTCCACCGGGGAGCTGTTTTTT CASSRTGSTGELFF few TRBJ2-2 . TRBV7-2
TGTGCCACCCGAAGAGGGGGCGAACGGGGCTATGGCTACACCTTC CATRRGGERGYGYTF . TRBJ1-2 TRBD1 TRBV5-4
TGTGCCAGCAGCCCCCGGGCTAGCTTAGAGACCCAGTACTTC CASSPRASLETQYF few TRBJ2-5 . TRBV9
TGTGCCAGCAGTTACAGACTAGCGGGAATCGACGAGCAGTACTTC CASSYRLAGIDEQYF few TRBJ2-7 TRBD2 TRBV6-5
TGTGCCAGCAGCTTGCAGGGGGCAACAGATACGCAGTATTTT CASSLQGATDTQYF . TRBJ2-3 TRBD1 TRBV5-4
TGTGCCTGGAGTGTTCAGGCTAACTATGGCTACACCTTC CAWSVQANYGYTF . TRBJ1-2 . TRBV30
TGTGCCAGCAGCGTAGGACGGGGCCGGTCGGATGGCTACACCTTC CASSVGRGRSDGYTF . TRBJ1-2 . TRBV7-9
TGTGCCAGCAGTGAAAACGGTTACGAGCAGTACTTC CASSENGYEQYF . TRBJ2-7 . TRBV6-1
TGTGCCAGCAGACGCAGACAGGGACGAACTGAAGCTTTCTTT CASRRRQGRTEAFF few TRBJ1-1 TRBD1 TRBV5-8
TGCAGCGTTGGGGTAGGGTTGAACACTGAAGCCTTCTTT CSVGVGLNTEAFF . TRBJ1-1 . TRBV29-1
TGCGCCAGCAGCTTGTTAGCGGGTGCGGGAACCTACGAGCAGTACTTC CASSLLAGAGTYEQYF . TRBJ2-7 TRBD2 TRBV5-1
TGTGCCAGCAGCTCGCAGGGGTCATCCCCGGGACCCCAGCATTTT CASSSQGSSPGPQHF . TRBJ1-5 . TRBV7-9
TGTGCCAGCAGCCCGGGGGGGGGCAGGTACGAGCAGTACTTC CASSPGGGRYEQYF . TRBJ2-7 TRBD2 TRBV7-3